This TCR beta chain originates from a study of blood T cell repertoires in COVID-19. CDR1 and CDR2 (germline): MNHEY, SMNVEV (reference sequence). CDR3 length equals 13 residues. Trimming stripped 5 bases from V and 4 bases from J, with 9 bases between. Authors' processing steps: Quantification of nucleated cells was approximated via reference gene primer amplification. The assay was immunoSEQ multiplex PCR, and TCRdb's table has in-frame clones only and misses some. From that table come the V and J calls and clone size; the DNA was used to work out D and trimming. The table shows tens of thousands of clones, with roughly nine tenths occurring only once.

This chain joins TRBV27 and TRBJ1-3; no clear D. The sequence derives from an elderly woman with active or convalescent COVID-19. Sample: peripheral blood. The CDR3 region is CASSLQVGNTIYF. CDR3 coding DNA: TGTGCCAGCAGTCTCCAGGTCGGAAACACCATATATTTT.